The 13 T cell receptor beta chains presented below share a single source sample, sequenced in a study of vaccination and CD4 T cells after COVID-19. Time point specified: late sampling 161 to 241 days after vaccination in a few convalescent patients. TCRdb processed the PCR reads anew with MiXCR; each CDR3 protein has one entry. The data hold 25,000 to 30,000 distinct CDR3 sequences, with 45% to 60% observed a single time. Sample: CD4+ T cells from blood, taken about 7 months after SARS-CoV-2 vaccination. The receptor source for this set is a human donor who had recovered from COVID-19.

This clonotype has only a few counts. This sequence joins TRBV28 and TRBJ1-2; possible D gene TRBD1, 5 bases. Germline lookup yields CDR1 MDHEN and CDR2 SYDVKM. V lost 5 bases and J lost 3, with 19 bases in between. This CDR3 spans 16 amino acids. DNA of the CDR3: TGTGCCAGCAGTCCTAGGACAAAGACGGAATACTATGGCTACACCTTC. Translating gives CASSPRTKTEYYGYTF.

This clonotype was seen only a few times. The V gene is TRBV6-1, the J gene TRBJ2-7; 9 bases agree with TRBD1. Germline CDR1 and CDR2: MNHNS and SASEGT. This CDR3 is built from 16 residues. Trimming at V came to 7 bases and at J to 5 bases, leaving 15 bases not matched to a gene. The CDR3 spells CASIHKPGQGVHEQYF. Here the CDR3 DNA reads TGTGCCAGCATCCACAAGCCGGGACAGGGAGTCCACGAGCAGTACTTC.

The chain has TRBV24-1 and TRBJ2-1, with D tentatively TRBD2 (6 bases). The V end lost 1 base, the J end lost 3 bases, and 9 bases lay between the germline ends. Germline-derived CDR1 and CDR2 are KGHDR and SFDVKD. The CDR3 totals 15 residues. The CDR3 DNA reads as TGTGCCACCAGTGATTTATGGGGAGGCTACAATGAGCAGTTCTTC. Encoded protein: CATSDLWGGYNEQFF.

This clonotype appeared once. V and J are TRBV28 and TRBJ2-6; D gene unclear. The V gene lost 5 bases and the J gene lost 0 bases, with 11 bases spanning the gap. CDR3 length: 16 amino acids. Germline CDR1 reads MDHEN; CDR2 reads SYDVKM. CDR3 coding DNA: TGTGCCAGCAGTCCAGCAGGCTTCTCTGGGGCCAACGTCCTGACTTTC. Translated: CASSPAGFSGANVLTF. Full variable domain (outside the CDR3, taken from reference TRBV28 and TRBJ2-6): DVKVTQSSRYLVKRTGEKVFLECVQDMDHENMFWYRQDPGLGLRLIYFSYDVKMKEKGDIPEGYSVSREKKERFSLILESASTNQTSMYLCASSPAGFSGANVLTFGAGSRLTVL.

The J gene is TRBJ2-1, the V gene TRBV28; weak D call: TRBD1 (6 bases). Germline CDR1 is MDHEN and CDR2 is SYDVKM. V lost 6 bases and J lost 0, with 12 bases in between. This CDR3 is 15 amino acids long. The CDR3 region has the DNA TGTGCCAGCAGGGTACAGGGTCGCTCCTACAATGAGCAGTTCTTC. Protein: CASRVQGRSYNEQFF. Complete variable domain (other parts from reference TRBV28 and TRBJ2-1): DVKVTQSSRYLVKRTGEKVFLECVQDMDHENMFWYRQDPGLGLRLIYFSYDVKMKEKGDIPEGYSVSREKKERFSLILESASTNQTSMYLCASRVQGRSYNEQFFGPGTRLTVL.

The chain recombines TRBV28 with TRBJ1-2; weak D call: TRBD1 (6 bases). This CDR3 is built from 14 residues. V shed 5 bases and J shed 8 bases, with 18 bases lying between them. Germline CDR1 and CDR2: MDHEN and SYDVKM. The CDR3 sequence: CASSLTGTAPGYTF. In DNA, the CDR3 is TGTGCCAGCAGTCTTACAGGGACCGCTCCGGGCTACACCTTC.

J is TRBJ1-2 and V is TRBV19; 7 positions match TRBD1. The germline CDR1 and CDR2 sequences are LNHDA and SQIVND (reference sequence). V shed 6 bases, J shed 4 bases, and the junction held 11 bases outside the gene matches. This CDR3 is 15 amino acids long. The CDR3 DNA sequence: TGTGCCAGTAGAATCAGGGGGACGGGAATCTATGGCTACACCTTC. Its translation: CASRIRGTGIYGYTF.

The genes are TRBV5-1 and TRBJ2-5; perhaps TRBD2 as D (8 bases). This CDR3 is 17 amino acids long. V dropped 4 bases and J dropped 5 bases, with 24 bases sitting between them. Germline values: CDR1 SGHRS, CDR2 YFSETQ. This chain's CDR3 is CASSPPGGQGVVETQYF. In DNA, the CDR3 is TGCGCCAGCAGCCCCCCGGGGGGGCAGGGGGTCGTGGAGACCCAGTACTTC.

This clonotype has a single count. This chain connects TRBV10-3 to TRBJ1-1; D unclear. Deletions cut 0 bases from V and 6 bases from J, with 11 bases between. Germline lookup yields CDR1 ENHRY and CDR2 SYGVKD. The CDR3 covers 14 residues. The CDR3 sequence: CAISESSRWAEAFF. CDR3 bases: TGTGCCATCAGTGAGTCTAGCCGATGGGCTGAAGCTTTCTTT.

This clonotype was counted between two and nine times. The J gene is TRBJ1-5, the V gene TRBV6-1, with 9 bases that match TRBD1. Germline loops: CDR1 MNHNS, CDR2 SASEGT. The CDR3 has 13 amino acids. Germline trimming cut 6 bases from V and 5 bases from J; bases unmatched to any gene: 2. The CDR3 bases are TGTGCCAGCAGAAGACAGGGGGATCAGCCCCAGCATTTT. Protein product: CASRRQGDQPQHF.

The chain joins TRBV4-2 to TRBJ2-3; the D call may be TRBD1 or TRBD2 (6 bases each). This CDR3 is 16 amino acids long. V was trimmed by 1 base and J by 4 bases, leaving 15 bases between them. Germline CDR1 and CDR2: LGHNA and YNFKEQ. The CDR3 coding sequence is TGTGCCAGCAGCCAAGCTGGTCCAGGGGAGGCAGATACGCAGTATTTT. Its translation is CASSQAGPGEADTQYF.

The chain uses TRBV12-1 and TRBJ1-5; the table gives TRBD1 as D, unverified against the DNA. TRBV12-1 is a documented pseudogene. This CDR3 comprises 17 residues. Here the CDR3 reads CASSLAAGTGSNQPQHF. The CDR3 coding sequence is TGTGCCAGCAGCCTTGCTGCAGGGACGGGTAGCAATCAGCCCCAGCATTTT.

This clonotype was recorded a few times. CDR3 coding DNA: TGTGCCAGCAGTGAAATAGGAGAGACCCAGTACTTC. Its protein product is CASSEIGETQYF. The chain couples TRBV2 to TRBJ2-5; D remains unclear. The CDR3 totals 12 residues. V shed 2 bases and J shed 4 bases, with 5 bases lying between them. Germline V gives CDR1 SNHLY, CDR2 FYNNEI.